This T cell receptor (beta chain) was obtained from a study of T cell responses to AZD1222 COVID-19 vaccine. Study-wide findings and caveats: Donors, mostly white British, included more females; clonal diversity was possibly underestimated. Targets within unmutated variant regions were reportedly found for nearly half of spike-specific TCRs. Sampled repertoires all dated from after the peak T cell response.

The data were produced by immunoSEQ multiplex PCR, yet TCRdb's version contains in-frame clones alone and is incomplete. The table records around 110,000 clones, more than 65% of them present only once. On this clone: Antigen: not known.

Trimming removed 8 bases from V and 1 base from J, with 15 bases in between. From germline, CDR1 is SNHLY and CDR2 FYNNEI. The CDR3 contains 16 residues. This chain connects TRBV2 to TRBJ2-6, with D perhaps matching TRBD1 or TRBD2 (5 bases each). This sequence was found in an adult in good health. Source: peripheral blood, taken on day 0 of AZD1222 vaccination. For the CDR3, the DNA is TGTGCCAGCCAAAGGGACGTTCTTTCTGGGGCCAACGTCCTGACTTTC. Translated: CASQRDVLSGANVLTF. Variable domain in full (rest from reference TRBV2 and TRBJ2-6): EPEVTQTPSHQVTQMGQEVILRCVPISNHLYFYWYRQILGQKVEFLVSFYNNEISEKSEIFDDQFSVERPDGSNFTLKIRSTKLEDSAMYFCASQRDVLSGANVLTFGAGSRLTVL.